This TCR beta chain was identified during a study of OX40 agonist ivuxolimab in advanced cancers. A note on this clone: Its cognate antigen is unknown.

Overall study findings and caveats: With doses of 0.1-3.0 mg/kg, partial responders showed among the lowest clonal expansion. The investigators did not determine what antigen specificity the expanded peripheral T cells had.

V shed 5 bases and J shed 0 bases, with 10 bases lying between them. Germline loops: CDR1 SGHRS, CDR2 YFSETQ. The CDR3 loop spans 14 amino acids. Clones were sequenced by immunoSEQ multiplex PCR, and TCRdb holds only the in-frame ones, with some missing. The repertoire holds 70,000 or so clones, with 70% to 90% as singletons. The sampling schedule covered blood at baseline, cycle 4 day 1, and cycle 7 day 1. The chain uses TRBV5-1 and TRBJ2-3; D remains ambiguous. This TCR was sampled from an adult with an advanced solid tumor such as melanoma, head and neck, liver or kidney cancer. The sample was CD4+ or CD8+ T cells sorted from blood, taken in a trial of the OX40 agonist ivuxolimab. This chain's CDR3 is CASRWATSTDTQYF. The CDR3 bases are TGCGCCAGCAGGTGGGCAACTAGCACAGATACGCAGTATTTT.